This passage covers 30 T cell receptor beta chains from one sample sequenced in a study of CD8+ T cells in alopecia areata (dated 2018 in TCRdb). The treatment or condition label, read with the paper, signifies: oral pan-JAK inhibitor, 5-10 mg twice daily. Libraries were prepared through the immunoSEQ multiplex PCR assay. RNA was extracted from all samples and reverse transcribed into cDNA as template for TCR sequencing. As stored in TCRdb, this immuneACCESS dataset retains in-frame rearrangements with V and J assigned. A fraction of the clones does not appear; measured against another copy, unresolved V genes explain less than half of the discrepancy, and the remainder lacks a known reason. In this sample the table shows more than 150,000 clones, approximately 50% of which occur a single time. Around 10% of the sample lies in the top ten. Sequenced material: CD8+ T cells sorted from blood, taken at approximately week 52, from a patient treated with tofacitinib. These receptors came from a human donor with alopecia areata.

The V and J genes are TRBV5-6 and TRBJ1-3; no reliable D call. Per germline, CDR1 SGHDT and CDR2 YYEEEE. Trimming shortened V by 4 bases and J by 3 bases, and 11 bases separated the two germline ends. The CDR3 has 14 residues. CDR3 sequence: CASSPGFSGNTIYF. In nucleotides, the CDR3 is TGTGCCAGCAGCCCGGGGTTTAGTGGAAACACCATATATTTT.

This clone was observed a single time. The chain couples TRBV4-2 to TRBJ2-1; no clear D. The CDR3 is 14 residues long. V lost 1 base to trimming and J lost 7 bases, with 11 bases between them. Germline V gives CDR1 LGHNA, CDR2 YNFKEQ. As DNA, the CDR3 is TGTGCCAGCAGCCAAGGGCTAGTCTGGAATGAGCAGTTCTTC. Amino acid sequence: CASSQGLVWNEQFF.

The rearrangement links TRBV23-1 to TRBJ2-3, with 8 bases identical to TRBD1. TRBV23-1 carries the ORF label, with uncertain function. This CDR3 has 16 amino acids. Losses at the gene ends were 8 bases for V and 0 bases for J; bases not matched to a gene: 10. CDR3 amino acids: CASPGPGQGSTDTQYF. CDR3 DNA sequence: TGCGCCAGCCCTGGGCCTGGACAGGGAAGCACAGATACGCAGTATTTT.

The chain joins TRBV15 to TRBJ2-1; weak D call: TRBD2 (5 bases). Germline V gives CDR1 LNHNV, CDR2 YYDKDF (reference sequence). V lost 5 bases and J 0 bases, leaving 14 bases between the germline ends. The CDR3 consists of 16 residues. The CDR3 reads CATSGFGGSSYNEQFF. CDR3 nucleotides: TGTGCCACCAGCGGCTTTGGAGGTAGCTCCTACAATGAGCAGTTCTTC.

CDR3 in DNA: TGTGCCAGCAGTTTAGACCCCCGGCAGGCTTACAATGAGCAGTTCTTC. Protein: CASSLDPRQAYNEQFF. The chain employs TRBV27 and TRBJ2-1; no definite D call. V shed 2 bases and J shed 4 bases, with 15 bases lying between them. The CDR3 has 16 residues. Germline values: CDR1 MNHEY, CDR2 SMNVEV (reference sequence).

This clone was observed a few times. CDR3 sequence (DNA): TGTGCCAGCTCACCATTGGGGCATAATTCACCCCTCCACTTT. It encodes CASSPLGHNSPLHF. The chain combines TRBV18 with TRBJ1-6, with a possible D match to TRBD1 (5 bases). Germline CDR1 KGHSH, CDR2 LQKENI. Trimming stripped 2 bases from V and 5 bases from J, with 7 bases between. This CDR3 has 14 residues.

This clone was found once. V is TRBV4-1 and J is TRBJ1-2, with TRBD1 as a possible D gene (6 bases). The CDR3 loop spans 15 amino acids. Germline V gene sequence: CDR1 MGHRA, CDR2 YSYEKL. V shed 4 bases and J shed 1 base, with 13 bases lying between them. CDR3 in DNA: TGCGCCAGCAGCCCACGTGGGGGCGGTAACTATGGCTACACCTTC. Its translation is CASSPRGGGNYGYTF.

The chain carries TRBV25-1 and TRBJ2-7, with a possible D match to TRBD1 (6 bases). V lost 4 bases and J lost 2, with 18 bases in between. The CDR3 has 16 residues. Germline V gene data show CDR1 as MGHDK and CDR2 as SYGVNS. CDR3 amino acids: CASSAGTGPLTYEQYF. CDR3 sequence (DNA): TGTGCCAGCAGTGCTGGAACAGGGCCACTAACCTACGAGCAGTACTTC.

This clone was seen a handful of times. In DNA form, the CDR3 reads TGTGCCAGCGCCGGATTAATGGGTACCTACGAGCAGTACTTC. Translated, it gives CASAGLMGTYEQYF. This chain uses TRBV5-6 with TRBJ2-5; D is unresolved. The better agreement between TRBJ2-7 and the DNA end casts doubt on the J call. The CDR3 is 14 amino acids. Germline lookup yields CDR1 SGHDT and CDR2 YYEEEE.

The chain uses TRBV7-3 and TRBJ2-3, with D possibly matching TRBD2 (6 bases). V was cut by 1 base and J by 5 bases, with 7 bases left in between. Germline values: CDR1 SGHTA, CDR2 FQGTGA. The CDR3 extends over 13 amino acids. CDR3 in amino acids: CASSLMGGDTQYF. The DNA for the CDR3 is TGTGCCAGCAGCTTAATGGGGGGAGATACGCAGTATTTT.

This clone appeared a few times. This chain uses TRBV5-1 with TRBJ2-7, with a tentative D call TRBD1 (6 bases). V was pared by 3 bases and J by 4 bases, with 20 bases between. In germline, CDR1 is SGHRS, CDR2 YFSETQ. The CDR3 runs to 16 residues. In DNA, the CDR3 is TGCGCCAGCAGCTACACCAGGGGACAACTTTCGTACGAGCAGTACTTC. Amino acid sequence: CASSYTRGQLSYEQYF.

This clone was found a few times. This chain uses TRBV29-1 with TRBJ2-3, with 7 bases fitting TRBD2. Trimming removed 3 bases from V and 2 bases from J; junction bases left unmatched: 5. Germline CDR1 SQVTM, CDR2 ANQGSEA. The CDR3 has 14 amino acids. The chain's CDR3 is CSVDGGENTDTQYF. The CDR3 nucleotides read TGCAGCGTTGATGGGGGGGAGAACACAGATACGCAGTATTTT.

This clone has only a few counts. The chain is built from TRBV2 and TRBJ1-1; TRBD1 matches at 7 bases. The CDR3 totals 14 residues. Trimming cost V 0 bases and J 4 bases; bases outside gene matches: 2. Germline V lookup: CDR1 SNHLY, CDR2 FYNNEI. In DNA, the CDR3 is TGTGCCAGCAGTGAAGCGGCAGGGGGCACTGAAGCTTTCTTT. The encoded protein is CASSEAAGGTEAFF.

This chain connects TRBV12-5 to TRBJ2-1; TRBD1 is a possible D gene (5 bases). The germline V gene encodes CDR1 LGHNT and CDR2 FRNRAP. This CDR3 spans 13 amino acids. Deletions cut 4 bases from V and 3 bases from J, with 7 bases between. DNA of the CDR3: TGTGCTAGTGGTTACGACAGCTACAATGAGCAGTTCTTC. Residues: CASGYDSYNEQFF. Together with reference TRBV12-5 and TRBJ2-1, the CDR3 gives the full variable domain: DARVTQTPRHKVTEMGQEVTMRCQPILGHNTVFWYRQTMMQGLELLAYFRNRAPLDDSGMPKDRFSAEMPDATLATLKIQPSEPRDSAVYFCASGYDSYNEQFFGPGTRLTVL.

In DNA form, the CDR3 reads TGTGCCAGCAGCTTAGGGGGCCAGGGGGTGTACACTGAAGCTTTCTTT. This codes for CASSLGGQGVYTEAFF. V and J are TRBV13 and TRBJ1-1, with 7 bases aligning to TRBD1. Looked up from germline, CDR1 is PRHDT and CDR2 is FYEKMQ (reference sequence). The CDR3 is 16 amino acids. V shed 0 bases and J 3 bases; nucleotides not matched to a gene: 7. The whole variable domain, remainder taken from reference TRBV13 and TRBJ1-1, is AAGVIQSPRHLIKEKRETATLKCYPIPRHDTVYWYQQGPGQDPQFLISFYEKMQSDKGSIPDRFSAQQFSDYHSELNMSSLELGDSALYFCASSLGGQGVYTEAFFGQGTRLTVV.

The genes are TRBV6-5 and TRBJ1-2; D remains ambiguous. CDR3 length equals 16 residues. Trimming removed 3 bases from V and 7 bases from J, with 21 bases in between. CDR1 MNHEY and CDR2 SVGAGI come from the germline V gene. This CDR3 is CASSYGFSQRLGGYTF. The CDR3 coding sequence is TGTGCCAGCAGTTATGGGTTCTCCCAAAGACTAGGTGGCTACACCTTC.

The rearrangement links TRBV27 to TRBJ2-2; the D gene is possibly TRBD1 (7 bases). Germline-derived CDR1 and CDR2 are MNHEY and SMNVEV (reference sequence). The CDR3 runs to 15 residues. V dropped 7 bases and J dropped 3 bases, with 15 bases sitting between them. Here the CDR3 reads CASNSQGEDTGELFF. The CDR3 DNA follows: TGTGCCAGCAACTCCCAGGGGGAGGACACCGGGGAGCTGTTTTTT.

The chain uses TRBV9 and TRBJ2-1; the D gene is possibly TRBD1 (6 bases). Germline CDR1 SGDLS, CDR2 YYNGEE. The V gene lost 0 bases and the J gene lost 1 base, with 8 bases spanning the gap. The CDR3 is made up of 15 amino acids. The CDR3 region is CASSVGGGSYNEQFF. The CDR3 coding sequence is TGTGCCAGCAGCGTAGGAGGGGGATCCTACAATGAGCAGTTCTTC.

This chain connects TRBV10-3 to TRBJ1-5; D perhaps matches TRBD1 (6 bases). With 6 bases removed from V and 5 bases from J, the gap between germline ends came to 11 bases. CDR1 and CDR2 from the germline V gene are ENHRY and SYGVKD. This CDR3 has 13 amino acids. The CDR3 DNA reads TGTGCCATCAGACAGGGTAATGATCAGCCCCAGCATTTT. Its translation is CAIRQGNDQPQHF.

This clone was picked up a small number of times. The chain has TRBV30 and TRBJ2-1, with 10 bases that match TRBD2. The CDR3 contains 13 residues. Germline loops: CDR1 GTSNPN, CDR2 SVGIG (reference sequence). The V gene end was trimmed by 4 bases and the J gene end by 4 bases; junction bases not matched to a gene: 1. This CDR3 is CAWTSGGYNEQFF. DNA of the CDR3: TGTGCCTGGACTAGCGGGGGATACAATGAGCAGTTCTTC.

The rearrangement links TRBV6-5 to TRBJ1-1; D is unclear. There are 14 residues in the CDR3. The V gene's germline CDR1 is MNHEY and CDR2 SVGAGI. V lost 6 bases and J lost 0, with 11 bases in between. CDR3 region: CASRQDGLNTEAFF. The CDR3 DNA sequence: TGTGCCAGCAGACAAGACGGATTGAACACTGAAGCTTTCTTT.

V is TRBV20-1 and J is TRBJ1-2; 8 nucleotides match TRBD1. Germline V gene data show CDR1 as DFQATT and CDR2 as SNEGSKA (reference sequence). V lost 5 bases, J lost 14 bases, and 10 bases stayed unmatched. The CDR3 has 11 residues. The CDR3 loop reads CSAPSGQGDTF. The CDR3 region has the DNA TGCAGTGCTCCCTCTGGACAGGGAGATACCTTC.

This clone has just a few counts. In DNA, the CDR3 is TGCGCCAGCAGCTTGGTGACAGGAGGCCGGGAGACCCAGTACTTC. This translates into CASSLVTGGRETQYF. The V gene is TRBV5-1, the J gene TRBJ2-5; maybe TRBD1 (6 bases). The CDR3 sequence is 15 residues long. Looked up from germline, CDR1 is SGHRS and CDR2 is YFSETQ. V was shortened by 0 bases and J by 5 bases, with 14 bases between the two germline ends.

This chain uses TRBV10-2 with TRBJ1-5; possible D gene TRBD1, 5 bases. Germline-derived CDR1 and CDR2 are WSHSY and SAAADI. The CDR3 is 15 residues long. With 2 bases removed from V and 3 bases from J, the gap between germline ends came to 11 bases. The CDR3 DNA reads TGCGCCAGCAGTGAGAGGGGCCGGTCCAATCAGCCCCAGCATTTT. It yields the protein CASSERGRSNQPQHF.

The J gene is TRBJ2-5, the V gene TRBV7-9, with D perhaps matching TRBD1 (5 bases). V dropped 1 base and J dropped 0 bases, with 9 bases sitting between them. Germline V CDR1 and CDR2: SEHNR, FQNEAQ (reference sequence). The CDR3 sequence is 15 residues long. In DNA form, the CDR3 reads TGTGCCAGCAGCTTAGAGGGCAGGGACCAAGAGACCCAGTACTTC. Its translation: CASSLEGRDQETQYF.

The genes are TRBV5-6 and TRBJ1-5; D is perhaps TRBD1 (6 bases). The V gene lost 4 bases and the J gene lost 4 bases, with 12 bases spanning the gap. Germline V gene data show CDR1 as SGHDT and CDR2 as YYEEEE. The CDR3 consists of 14 residues. CDR3 residues: CASSLGQHNQPQHF. The CDR3 DNA reads as TGTGCCAGCAGCCTCGGACAGCATAATCAGCCCCAGCATTTT.

The chain joins TRBV5-1 to TRBJ1-1; D may be TRBD1 (5 bases). Germline V lookup: CDR1 SGHRS, CDR2 YFSETQ. The V end lost 3 bases, the J end lost 8 bases, and 11 bases lay between the germline ends. The CDR3 has 12 amino acids. The CDR3 here is CASSSEGREAFF. The CDR3 DNA follows: TGCGCCAGCAGCTCGGAGGGGAGGGAAGCTTTCTTT.

The chain couples TRBV9 to TRBJ2-1; 9 bases are a match to TRBD2. With V trimmed by 4 bases and J by 4 bases, 6 bases remained unmatched. Germline V gene data show CDR1 as SGDLS and CDR2 as YYNGEE. The CDR3 is 15 amino acids. The CDR3 protein is CASSSKAGGYNEQFF. DNA for the CDR3: TGTGCCAGCAGCTCAAAAGCGGGGGGTTACAATGAGCAGTTCTTC. Full variable domain (missing parts from reference TRBV9 and TRBJ2-1): DSGVTQTPKHLITATGQRVTLRCSPRSGDLSVYWYQQSLDQGLQFLIQYYNGEERAKGNILERFSAQQFPDLHSELNLSSLELGDSALYFCASSSKAGGYNEQFFGPGTRLTVL.

This chain connects TRBV10-3 to TRBJ1-2; no firm D call. Per the germline V gene, CDR1 is ENHRY and CDR2 is SYGVKD. The V end was cut by 7 bases, the J end by 4 bases, with 13 bases between. There are 13 residues in the CDR3. This CDR3 reads CAIKGGDLYGYTF. CDR3 bases: TGTGCCATCAAGGGCGGAGACCTCTATGGCTACACCTTC.

CDR3 loop: CASSPNGPIYSGANVLTF. CDR3 DNA sequence: TGTGCCAGCAGCCCCAATGGTCCTATTTACTCTGGGGCCAACGTCCTGACTTTC. The chain joins TRBV7-2 to TRBJ2-6; D remains unclear. Per the germline V gene, CDR1 is SGHTA and CDR2 is FQGNSA. V lost 5 bases and J 0 bases, leaving 17 bases between the germline ends. The CDR3 consists of 18 residues.